This T cell receptor beta chain was captured in a study of OX40 agonist ivuxolimab in advanced cancers. Study at large: Among those enrolled, mean age was around 60 years (range about 23 to 85) and approximately 80% were male. Two cutaneous melanoma patients and one hepatocellular carcinoma patient, three in all, had partial responses. Study-wide results and caveats: Some patients who did not respond also had low normalized T-cell clonal expansion.

Trimming pared 6 bases from V and 2 bases from J, leaving 16 bases between. Germline V gives CDR1 SGHTA, CDR2 FQGNSA. The CDR3 is 16 residues long. TCRdb keeps only in-frame clones here, not all; method: immunoSEQ multiplex PCR. The sample consists of about 98,000 clones, about 83% of them appearing once. A history of autoimmune disease or systemic immunosuppression excluded patients. About this clone: The antigen remains unidentified.

The receptor's source is an adult with an advanced solid tumor such as melanoma, head and neck, liver or kidney cancer. The chain has TRBV7-2 and TRBJ2-2, with D perhaps given as TRBD1 or TRBD2 (5 bases each). Sequenced here: CD4+ or CD8+ T cells sorted from blood, sampled in a trial of the OX40 agonist ivuxolimab. DNA of the CDR3: TGTGCCAGCAGGTTAACCAGGGACCCAAACACCGGGGAGCTGTTTTTT. This translates into CASRLTRDPNTGELFF.